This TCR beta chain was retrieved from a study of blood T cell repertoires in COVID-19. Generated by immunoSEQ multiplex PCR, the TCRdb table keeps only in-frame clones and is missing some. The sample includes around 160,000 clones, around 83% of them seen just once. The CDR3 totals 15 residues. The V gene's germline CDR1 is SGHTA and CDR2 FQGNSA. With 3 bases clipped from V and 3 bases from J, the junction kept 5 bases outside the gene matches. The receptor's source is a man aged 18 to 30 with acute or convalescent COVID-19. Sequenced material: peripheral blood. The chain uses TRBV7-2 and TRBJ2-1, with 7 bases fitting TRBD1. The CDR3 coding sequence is TGTGCCAGCAGCTTCGAGGGGGCCGTCTACAATGAGCAGTTCTTC. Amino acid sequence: CASSFEGAVYNEQFF. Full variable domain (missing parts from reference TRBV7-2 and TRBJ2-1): GAGVSQSPSNKVTEKGKDVELRCDPISGHTALYWYRQSLGQGLEFLIYFQGNSAPDKSGLPSDRFSAERTGGSVSTLTIQRTQQEDSAVYLCASSFEGAVYNEQFFGPGTRLTVL.